These 23 T cell receptor beta chains were sequenced from one sample in a study of blood T cell repertoires in COVID-19. Produced via immunoSEQ multiplex PCR; TCRdb's table is partial and in-frame only. The sample records roughly 360,000 clones, approximately 80% being singletons. Input material: peripheral blood. These TCRs come from a human donor with acute or convalescent COVID-19. The donor label of this sample is uncertain.

The gene calls are TRBV7-9 and TRBJ1-4; D perhaps matches TRBD1 (6 bases). There are 12 residues in the CDR3. Germline V gene lookup returns CDR1 SEHNR and CDR2 FQNEAQ (reference sequence). V was trimmed by 7 bases and J by 7 bases, leaving 10 bases between them. Written as DNA, the CDR3 is TGTGCCAGCAATATGGGGGCTGAAAAACTGTTTTTT. Its translation is CASNMGAEKLFF.

Regarding this clone: A read error may produce the germline difference seen at one junction end. The gene calls are TRBV5-1 and TRBJ1-1; TRBD1 aligns across 7 bases. The CDR3 is 17 amino acids. Per germline, CDR1 SGHRS and CDR2 YFSETQ. CDR3 nucleotide sequence: TGCGCCAGCAGCTTTGAATCGATACAGGGGCTGAAAACTGAAGCTTTCTTT. It is translated as CASSFESIQGLKTEAFF.

The rearrangement joins TRBV7-9 to TRBJ2-1; TRBD2 matches 8 bases. CDR1 is SEHNR, CDR2 FQNEAQ, per germline (reference sequence). Trimming cost V 3 bases and J 5 bases; bases outside gene matches: 6. The CDR3 loop spans 15 amino acids. The DNA of the CDR3 is TGTGCCAGCAGCTTTGGCGGGGGGCCCCACAATGAGCAGTTCTTC. The encoded protein is CASSFGGGPHNEQFF.

The chain uses TRBV2 and TRBJ2-1, with 7 nucleotides matching TRBD1. V was pared by 2 bases and J by 6 bases, with 7 bases of the junction left unmatched. The CDR3 length is 15 residues. Germline CDR1 is SNHLY and CDR2 is FYNNEI. The CDR3 nucleotides are TGTGCCAGCAGTGAAACCCGACAGGGCGGCAATGAGCAGTTCTTC. Its protein product is CASSETRQGGNEQFF.

The chain joins TRBV12-3 or TRBV12-4 to TRBJ2-7; possibly TRBD2 for D (5 bases). Deletions cut 8 bases from V and 2 bases from J, with 10 bases between. The CDR3 is 12 amino acids. The chain's CDR3 is CASGLPTYEQYF. The CDR3 coding sequence is TGTGCCAGCGGACTTCCAACCTACGAGCAGTACTTC.

This rearrangement joins TRBV7-2 to TRBJ1-6; D possibly corresponds to TRBD1 (6 bases). V shed 5 bases and J shed 14 bases, with 16 bases lying between them. The germline V gene encodes CDR1 SGHTA and CDR2 FQGNSA. There are 13 residues in the CDR3. For the CDR3, the DNA is TGTGCCAGCAGCAGTACAGGGATGAGGACCCTCCACTTT. This translates into CASSSTGMRTLHF.

V usage is TRBV7-2 and J usage is TRBJ1-5; D not resolved. CDR1 is SGHTA and CDR2 is FQGNSA in the germline V gene. Trimming stripped 3 bases from V and 2 bases from J, with 5 bases between. The CDR3 has 13 residues. CDR3 sequence reads: CASSFQGNQPQHF. As DNA, the CDR3 is TGTGCCAGCAGCTTCCAGGGCAATCAGCCCCAGCATTTT.

The CDR3 nucleotides read TGTGCCAGTAGGCTACAGGGGGCCCCCGACAATGAGCAGTTCTTC. The encoded protein is CASRLQGAPDNEQFF. The genes are TRBV19 and TRBJ2-1, with TRBD1 matching 9 bases. V was clipped by 6 bases and J by 5 bases; unmatched bases: 8. In germline, CDR1 is LNHDA, CDR2 SQIVND (reference sequence). The CDR3 length is 15 residues.

This chain links TRBV18 with TRBJ2-2, with D possibly being TRBD2 (6 bases). This CDR3 is 16 amino acids long. Trimming left V 2 bases short and J 1 base short, with 11 bases between. Germline CDR1 and CDR2: KGHSH and LQKENI. CDR3 loop: CASSPSGVLNTGELFF. The DNA for the CDR3 is TGTGCCAGCTCACCATCGGGGGTCCTGAACACCGGGGAGCTGTTTTTT.

V is TRBV29-1 and J is TRBJ2-1; 9 bases are shared with TRBD1. V trimming: 7 bases; J trimming: 11 bases; junction bases outside the gene matches: 15. The germline CDR1 and CDR2 sequences are SQVTM and ANQGSEA. CDR3 size: 14 residues. The CDR3 DNA is TGCAGCGCTTACCCCGGGACAGGGCCCGTTCAGCAGTTCTTC. It translates to CSAYPGTGPVQQFF.

This clone showed up just once. The J gene is TRBJ1-5, the V gene TRBV6-5, with D possibly being TRBD1 (5 bases). CDR3 length equals 15 residues. Germline CDR1 and CDR2: MNHEY and SVGAGI. V was pared by 5 bases and J by 7 bases, with 18 bases between. The CDR3 coding sequence is TGTGCCAGCAGTAAGACGGGTGTCGGGGGACAGCCCCAGCATTTT. Protein sequence: CASSKTGVGGQPQHF.

The CDR3 protein is CASSDSWGPWNEQFF. The DNA for the CDR3 is TGTGCCAGCAGTGACTCCTGGGGCCCCTGGAATGAGCAGTTCTTC. The chain links TRBV6-4 to TRBJ2-1; possible D gene TRBD1, 5 bases. Deletions cut 0 bases from V and 7 bases from J, with 13 bases between. CDR3 length: 15 amino acids. CDR1 MRHNA and CDR2 SNTAGT come from the germline V gene.

This chain links TRBV19 with TRBJ1-5; TRBD1 aligns across 9 bases. The ends lost 4 bases at V and 9 bases at J; junction bases unmatched: 19. Germline values: CDR1 LNHDA, CDR2 SQIVND (reference sequence). This CDR3 is built from 18 residues. CDR3 DNA sequence: TGTGCCAGTAGTACCCTACAGGGGGCAGGGGGTGTGGTACGGCCCCAGCATTTT. It codes for CASSTLQGAGGVVRPQHF.

The V and J genes are TRBV29-1 and TRBJ2-5; D is ambiguous. V was trimmed by 1 base and J by 5 bases, leaving 11 bases between them. CDR3 length equals 13 residues. Germline V CDR1 and CDR2: SQVTM, ANQGSEA. The CDR3, as DNA: TGCAGCGTTGAAGTCGGCTTCGGGGAGACCCAGTACTTC. Translation: CSVEVGFGETQYF. The entire variable domain, with the rest obtained from reference TRBV29-1 and TRBJ2-5, is as follows: SAVISQKPSRDICQRGTSLTIQCQVDSQVTMMFWYRQQPGQSLTLIATANQGSEATYESGFVIDKFPISRPNLTFSTLTVSNMSPEDSSIYLCSVEVGFGETQYFGPGTRLLVL.

The rearrangement links TRBV7-9 to TRBJ1-2; 8 bases line up with TRBD1. The germline V gene encodes CDR1 SEHNR and CDR2 FQNEAQ (reference sequence). The CDR3 consists of 16 residues. Trimming removed 1 base from V and 4 bases from J; junction bases left unmatched: 8. The CDR3 nucleotides are TGTGCCAGCAGCTTAGTCCCGGGACAGGACCTCTATGGCTACACCTTC. This translates into CASSLVPGQDLYGYTF.

Notes on this clone: A read error is the likely source, as a far larger clone sits one nucleotide away. The V call is TRBV29-1, the J call TRBJ1-2; D gene unclear. Trimming stripped 3 bases from V and 1 base from J, with 15 bases between. Germline-derived CDR1 and CDR2 are SQVTM and ANQGSEA. The CDR3 loop spans 15 amino acids. CDR3 in DNA: TGCAGCGTTGATGACACGGCCGGGATTAACTATGGCTACACCTTC. It encodes CSVDDTAGINYGYTF.

This chain connects TRBV6-2 or TRBV6-3 to TRBJ1-5; 8 bases line up with TRBD1. The junction had 4 bases not matched to a gene; V was cut back by 2 bases and J by 4 bases. CDR3 length: 15 amino acids. Germline V gene sequence: CDR1 MNHEY, CDR2 SVGEGT. CDR3 residues: CASSYRTGLNQPQHF. The CDR3 coding sequence is TGTGCCAGCAGTTACCGGACAGGGCTTAATCAGCCCCAGCATTTT.

About this clone itself: Other DNA sequences from this sample encode an identical CDR3 as well. CDR3 DNA sequence: TGTGCCAGCAGTTTGGACTTCTATGGCTACACCTTC. Its translation is CASSLDFYGYTF. J is TRBJ1-2 and V is TRBV12-3 or TRBV12-4, with D unclear. The V end lost 3 bases, the J end lost 4 bases, and 6 bases lay between the germline ends. The CDR3 is made up of 12 amino acids.

The rearrangement joins TRBV28 to TRBJ1-1; D is uncertain. Germline V gives CDR1 MDHEN, CDR2 SYDVKM. Trimming left V 3 bases short and J 12 bases short, with 11 bases between. The length of the CDR3 is 11 residues. The CDR3 DNA is TGTGCCAGCAGTTTTTCACGGGAATCTTTCTTT. It is translated as CASSFSRESFF.

V usage is TRBV3-1 (or the pseudogene TRBV3-2) and J usage is TRBJ2-3, with 9 bases identical to TRBD2. Germline CDR1 and CDR2: LGHDT and YNNKEL (reference sequence). The CDR3 loop spans 17 amino acids. Trimming removed 4 bases from V and 4 bases from J; junction bases left unmatched: 12. DNA of the CDR3: TGTGCCAGCAGCCGGTTTAGCGGGGGCCCCCCGTCAGATACGCAGTATTTT. Residues: CASSRFSGGPPSDTQYF.

The chain couples TRBV5-1 to TRBJ1-4; 9 bases are a match to TRBD1. CDR3 length: 14 residues. Germline assignment: CDR1 SGHRS and CDR2 YFSETQ. Trimming removed 1 base from V and 7 bases from J; junction bases left unmatched: 2. In nucleotides, the CDR3 is TGCGCCAGCAGCTTGAGGACAGGGGCTGAAAAACTGTTTTTT. This gives the protein CASSLRTGAEKLFF.

CDR3 region: CASSPQRHSYNEQFF. The CDR3 DNA reads as TGTGCCAGCAGTCCCCAGCGGCACTCCTACAATGAGCAGTTCTTC. This chain links TRBV28 with TRBJ2-1; maybe TRBD2 (5 bases). V lost 5 bases and J lost 0, with 11 bases in between. Germline V gene lookup returns CDR1 MDHEN and CDR2 SYDVKM. The CDR3 spans 15 residues. Complete variable domain (other parts from reference TRBV28 and TRBJ2-1): DVKVTQSSRYLVKRTGEKVFLECVQDMDHENMFWYRQDPGLGLRLIYFSYDVKMKEKGDIPEGYSVSREKKERFSLILESASTNQTSMYLCASSPQRHSYNEQFFGPGTRLTVL.

The genes are TRBV6-5 and TRBJ2-3, with D unclear. Germline V lookup: CDR1 MNHEY, CDR2 SVGAGI. The CDR3 totals 14 residues. Deletions cut 5 bases from V and 2 bases from J, with 11 bases between. The CDR3: CASSPRGDTDTQYF. The CDR3 DNA reads as TGTGCCAGCAGTCCAAGAGGAGACACAGATACGCAGTATTTT.